This TCR beta chain was identified in a study of cytomegalovirus exposure and HLA in healthy donors. Regarding the study as a whole: Some TCR beta chains (approximately 180 of them) were listed as cytomegalovirus-associated. The authors later found TCR association rates varying by HLA locus, with DRB1 most and HLA-C fewest.

The study ran its PCR with 60 Vbeta and 13 Jbeta primers. TCRdb keeps only in-frame clones here, not all; method: immunoSEQ multiplex PCR. The sample includes about 110,000 clones, about four fifths of them seen just once. This clone was seen only a few times. The antigen is not known. CDR3 size: 16 residues. J gave up 4 bases and V 3 bases, and 8 bases lay outside the gene matches. Germline V gene sequence: CDR1 SGHNT, CDR2 YYREEE (reference sequence). Sequencing was done on a sample of PBMCs. This sequence joins TRBV5-4 and TRBJ2-2; 8 bases agree with TRBD2. The sequence derives from a man aged 25 to 40 in good health and CMV-seropositive. The DNA for the CDR3 is TGTGCCAGCAGCTCCATGACTAGCGCAGGCACCGGGGAGCTGTTTTTT. It specifies CASSSMTSAGTGELFF.